This TCR beta chain comes out of a study of shared clonotypes between healthy human individuals. CD45RA+ naive and CD45RA-negative memory subsets were separated from CD4+ cells. V lost 3 bases, J lost 3 bases, and 16 bases lay in between. The germline gives CDR1 SGHRS, CDR2 YFSETQ. The CDR3 has 15 residues. TCRdb keeps only in-frame clones here, not all; method: immunoSEQ multiplex PCR. The repertoire includes roughly 2.2 million clones, about 90% of them detected once, and 0.3% to 0.4% sits in the top ten. Study results and caveats: All-four-donor shared clonotypes had higher generation probabilities than non-shared clonotypes did.

This clone was seen a single time. What it recognizes is unknown. The chain recombines TRBV5-1 with TRBJ2-7; the D gene is possibly TRBD1 (6 bases). The TCR was taken from a man between 18 and 29 years old in good health. Some clones in this sample may be carry-over from other donors' samples. The material sequenced was naive CD4+ T cells from PBMCs. Subset noted: CD45RA+ positively selected. CDR3 nucleotide sequence: TGCGCCAGCAGCTCAACCGGGACAACCGTCTACGAGCAGTACTTC. Translating it yields CASSSTGTTVYEQYF.